This T cell receptor beta chain originates from a study of blood T cell repertoires in COVID-19. Study background: Samples representing acute and convalescent COVID-19 were sourced from the United States, Italy and Spain. Sample material is recorded as cDNA or gDNA derived from T cells, B-cell-depleted T cells, or PBMCs.

In the original workflow: The authors estimated nucleated cell counts from reference gene primer amplification. Only in-frame clones appear in the TCRdb table, and some are missing; sequencing was by immunoSEQ multiplex PCR. The V and J calls and clone size were taken over from that table, and D and trimming were inferred from the DNA. The profile shows about 99,000 clones, 75% to 90% of them singletons. Turning to this clone: One junction end disagrees with the germline gene, perhaps due to a read error.

The CDR3 consists of 14 residues. Germline assignment: CDR1 SSHAT and CDR2 FNYEAQ (reference sequence). This chain links TRBV7-7 with TRBJ2-3; D perhaps matches TRBD1 (5 bases). The sequencing sample was made of peripheral blood. The receptor's source is a human donor in a cohort sampled during active or convalescent COVID-19. The CDR3 spells CASSSIGAGDTQYF. CDR3 nucleotides: TGTGCTAGCAGCTCTATTGGGGCAGGAGATACGCAGTATTTT. The variable domain in full, with the rest retrieved from reference TRBV7-7 and TRBJ2-3, is GAGVSQSPRYKVTKRGQDVTLRCDPISSHATLYWYQQALGQGPEFLTYFNYEAQPDKSGLPSDRFSAERPEGSISTLTIQRTEQRDSAMYRCASSSIGAGDTQYFGPGTRLTVL.